The clone carrying this T cell receptor beta chain was seen ten or more times. Its antigen is as yet unknown. These data belong to a study of identical twins. Study findings and constraints: Models underestimated out-of-frame TCR alpha sharing in monozygotic twins.

Healthy Caucasians alone served as donors. One entry per CDR3 protein, called by TCRdb with MiXCR from the 5' RACE reads. The sample has some 630,000 distinct CDR3 sequences, 7.1% seen once; the top ten hold 1.6%. The CDR3 is made up of 18 amino acids. The germline gives CDR1 SQVTM, CDR2 ANQGSEA. J lost 4 bases, V lost 3 bases, and 19 bases had no gene match. The data also belong to a second study, concerning yellow fever vaccine responses in identical twins.

The sample comprised PBMCs. The gene calls are TRBV29-1 and TRBJ1-2, with TRBD1 matching over 8 bases. This receptor was identified in a woman aged 18-29 years in good health. The CDR3 loop is CSVDAAGIGQGPGYGYTF. CDR3 in DNA: TGCAGCGTTGACGCTGCGGGTATCGGACAGGGCCCTGGCTATGGCTACACCTTC.